Presented here are 4 T cell receptor beta chains from one specimen sequenced in a study of blood T cell repertoires in COVID-19. Only in-frame clones appear in the TCRdb table, and some are missing; sequencing was by immunoSEQ multiplex PCR. This table has 150,000 to 170,000 clones, around 83% appearing once. Sequenced sample: peripheral blood. The receptors shown here come from a woman aged 55-75 years with COVID-19, enrolled during active disease.

The V and J genes are TRBV3-1 (or the pseudogene TRBV3-2) and TRBJ2-3; D unclear. Between the trimmed V and J ends, which lost 0 bases and 6 bases, there was a span of 10 bases. There are 14 residues in the CDR3. From germline, CDR1 is LGHDT and CDR2 YNNKEL (reference sequence). Here the CDR3 reads CASSQDIWADTQYF. The CDR3 DNA follows: TGTGCCAGCAGCCAAGATATTTGGGCGGATACGCAGTATTTT.

The V call is TRBV6-5, the J call TRBJ1-6; 9 bases map to TRBD1. Germline CDR1 is MNHEY and CDR2 is SVGAGI. This CDR3 has 16 residues. V lost 4 bases and J lost 6; bases outside the gene matches: 7. The CDR3 DNA is TGTGCCAGCAGTTCGGGACAGGGAGAATTTAATTCACCCCTCCACTTT. Amino acids: CASSSGQGEFNSPLHF.

The chain recombines TRBV10-1 with TRBJ2-1; 7 nucleotides line up with TRBD2. In germline, CDR1 is WNHNN, CDR2 SYGVQD (reference sequence). V lost 0 bases and J lost 7; bases outside the gene matches: 6. This CDR3 spans 15 amino acids. The CDR3 bases are TGCGCCAGCAGTGAGTCGTGGGGGGGAGGGAATGAGCAGTTCTTC. Amino acid sequence: CASSESWGGGNEQFF.

The CDR3: CASSLAWTSGVDTQYF. CDR3 DNA sequence: TGCGCCAGCAGCTTGGCCTGGACTAGCGGGGTGGATACGCAGTATTTT. V usage is TRBV5-1 and J usage is TRBJ2-3; 12 bases line up with TRBD2. This CDR3 is 16 amino acids long. J was trimmed by 6 bases and V by 0 bases; bases with no gene match: 5. The germline V gene has CDR1 SGHRS and CDR2 YFSETQ.